A selection of T cell receptor beta chains follows, all from one sample in a study of shared clonotypes between healthy human individuals. The repertoire was sequenced with immunoSEQ multiplex PCR; TCRdb's copy has only in-frame clones and lacks some. There are about 2.1 million clones in the sample; 80% to 95% occur only once, and about 1.7% lies in the top ten. Source material: naive CD8+ T cells from PBMCs. The receptors shown here come from a man in his late teens or twenties in good health. Some clones in this sample may be carry-over from other donors' samples. CDR3s include the opening cysteine and the closing phenylalanine or tryptophan. Each record gives: clone size, J gene, V gene, CDR3 length, D gene, CDR3 DNA, CDR3 protein. D genes are given only for firm matches. The listing skips clone size in some rows; elsewhere it reads once, few, many or a size class.

clone size: -; J gene: TRBJ1-1; V gene: TRBV4-3; CDR3 length: 15; D gene: -; CDR3 DNA: TGCGCCAGCAGCCACGGTACAGCTATGAACACTGAAGCTTTCTTT; CDR3 protein: CASSHGTAMNTEAFF
clone size: -; J gene: TRBJ2-5; V gene: TRBV6-1; CDR3 length: 11; D gene: -; CDR3 DNA: TGTGCCAGCAGTGAAGACCCGCCCGGAAACTTC; CDR3 protein: CASSEDPPGNF
clone size: few; J gene: TRBJ2-2; V gene: TRBV4-2; CDR3 length: 15; D gene: -; CDR3 DNA: TGTGCCAGCAGCCAAGACAAAACGAACACCGGGGAGCTGTTTTTT; CDR3 protein: CASSQDKTNTGELFF
clone size: once; J gene: TRBJ2-7; V gene: TRBV28; CDR3 length: 13; D gene: -; CDR3 DNA: TGTGCCAGCAGCTTGGGATTACTTTACGAGCAGTACTTC; CDR3 protein: CASSLGLLYEQYF
clone size: -; J gene: TRBJ1-2; V gene: TRBV6-1; CDR3 length: 15; D gene: -; CDR3 DNA: TGTGCCAGCACCTTTAAAGGGTCGTGGGACTATGGCTACACCTTC; CDR3 protein: CASTFKGSWDYGYTF
clone size: once; J gene: TRBJ2-1; V gene: TRBV27; CDR3 length: 14; D gene: -; CDR3 DNA: TGTGCCAGCAGTTTAGGGTATTCTGCTGGTGAGCAGTTCTTC; CDR3 protein: CASSLGYSAGEQFF
clone size: -; J gene: TRBJ2-1; V gene: TRBV27; CDR3 length: 11; D gene: -; CDR3 DNA: TGTGCCAGCAGTTGGGGCAATGAGCAGTTCTTC; CDR3 protein: CASSWGNEQFF
clone size: -; J gene: TRBJ2-7; V gene: TRBV7-9; CDR3 length: 14; D gene: -; CDR3 DNA: TGTGCCAGCAGGCCTAAGGACAGCTCCTACGAGCAGTACTTC; CDR3 protein: CASRPKDSSYEQYF
clone size: -; J gene: TRBJ2-2; V gene: TRBV27; CDR3 length: 15; D gene: TRBD1; CDR3 DNA: TGTGCCAGCAGACAGGGGGTGGGTCACACCGGGGAGCTGTTTTTT; CDR3 protein: CASRQGVGHTGELFF
clone size: -; J gene: TRBJ2-1; V gene: TRBV27; CDR3 length: 14; D gene: -; CDR3 DNA: TGTGCCAGCGGAGCGGAACTCTCCTACAATGAGCAGTTCTTC; CDR3 protein: CASGAELSYNEQFF
clone size: -; J gene: TRBJ2-1; V gene: TRBV7-9; CDR3 length: 19; D gene: TRBD2; CDR3 DNA: TGTGCCAGCAGCACCCGCCTTCGTGGAGTAGCGGGAGGGAACAATGAGCAGTTCTTC; CDR3 protein: CASSTRLRGVAGGNNEQFF
clone size: -; J gene: TRBJ2-5; V gene: TRBV6-1; CDR3 length: 12; D gene: -; CDR3 DNA: TGTGCCAGCAGTGCCCCCCGCGAGACCCAGTACTTC; CDR3 protein: CASSAPRETQYF
clone size: -; J gene: TRBJ1-5; V gene: TRBV28; CDR3 length: 13; D gene: -; CDR3 DNA: TGTGCCAGCAGTTCGGGGGCTCGGCAGCCCCAGCATTTT; CDR3 protein: CASSSGARQPQHF
clone size: -; J gene: TRBJ2-7; V gene: TRBV19; CDR3 length: 15; D gene: -; CDR3 DNA: TGTGCCAGTAGTATAGAGCTCAGGACACTCGGGGAGCAGTACTTC; CDR3 protein: CASSIELRTLGEQYF
clone size: -; J gene: TRBJ2-7; V gene: TRBV7-8; CDR3 length: 16; D gene: -; CDR3 DNA: TGTGCCAGCAGCTTAGGCATTGGAGGGCCCCCCGGCGAGCAGTACTTC; CDR3 protein: CASSLGIGGPPGEQYF
clone size: -; J gene: TRBJ2-3; V gene: TRBV29-1; CDR3 length: 11; D gene: -; CDR3 DNA: TGCAGCGCCCTTAGCACAGATACGCAGTATTTT; CDR3 protein: CSALSTDTQYF
clone size: -; J gene: TRBJ2-7; V gene: TRBV29-1; CDR3 length: 13; D gene: -; CDR3 DNA: TGCAGCGTTGAAGAAGGGCAGGCCTACGAGCAGTACTTC; CDR3 protein: CSVEEGQAYEQYF
clone size: -; J gene: TRBJ2-4; V gene: TRBV27; CDR3 length: 17; D gene: -; CDR3 DNA: TGTGCCAGCAGACCTGGGGGGGGGCGCGGGTCCAAAAACATTCAGTACTTC; CDR3 protein: CASRPGGGRGSKNIQYF
clone size: -; J gene: TRBJ2-1; V gene: TRBV9; CDR3 length: 15; D gene: -; CDR3 DNA: TGTGCCAGCAGCGTAGTGCCAGGGCCCCACAATGAGCAGTTCTTC; CDR3 protein: CASSVVPGPHNEQFF
clone size: -; J gene: TRBJ2-7; V gene: TRBV4-2; CDR3 length: 18; D gene: TRBD2; CDR3 DNA: TGTGCCAGCAGCCAGACGAGGTTTTCGGCTAGCGGGGCCCACGAGCAGTACTTC; CDR3 protein: CASSQTRFSASGAHEQYF
clone size: -; J gene: TRBJ2-3; V gene: TRBV13; CDR3 length: 18; D gene: -; CDR3 DNA: TGTGCCAGCAGCTTAGGCCTAGGGCGCCAACATGACACAGATACGCAGTATTTT; CDR3 protein: CASSLGLGRQHDTDTQYF
clone size: -; J gene: TRBJ2-1; V gene: TRBV5-1; CDR3 length: 16; D gene: -; CDR3 DNA: TGCGCCAGCAGCGCGTGGACAATCCACTCCTACAATGAGCAGTTCTTC; CDR3 protein: CASSAWTIHSYNEQFF
clone size: -; J gene: TRBJ2-1; V gene: TRBV27; CDR3 length: 12; D gene: -; CDR3 DNA: TGTGCCAGCACCCCGAGAGGGGGAGAGCAGTTCTTC; CDR3 protein: CASTPRGGEQFF
clone size: once; J gene: TRBJ2-5; V gene: TRBV2; CDR3 length: 14; D gene: -; CDR3 DNA: TGTGCCAGCAGTGAAAGGTACATACAAGAGACCCAGTACTTC; CDR3 protein: CASSERYIQETQYF
clone size: -; J gene: TRBJ2-2; V gene: TRBV29-1; CDR3 length: 11; D gene: -; CDR3 DNA: TGCAGCGTTGGTTGGGCCGGGGAGCTGTTTTTT; CDR3 protein: CSVGWAGELFF
clone size: -; J gene: TRBJ2-1; V gene: TRBV30; CDR3 length: 16; D gene: TRBD2; CDR3 DNA: TGTGCCTGGAGCTTGGGGGCGGGAGGAAGTGGGGATGAGCAGTTCTTC; CDR3 protein: CAWSLGAGGSGDEQFF
clone size: -; J gene: TRBJ2-7; V gene: TRBV6-5; CDR3 length: 14; D gene: TRBD1; CDR3 DNA: TGTGCCAGCAGTATAGGACAGGGACAATACGAGCAGTACTTC; CDR3 protein: CASSIGQGQYEQYF
clone size: once; J gene: TRBJ1-2; V gene: TRBV2; CDR3 length: 13; D gene: -; CDR3 DNA: TGTGCCAGCTTAGCCACGCCCGATCCTGGCTACACCTTC; CDR3 protein: CASLATPDPGYTF
clone size: -; J gene: TRBJ2-7; V gene: TRBV9; CDR3 length: 15; D gene: -; CDR3 DNA: TGTGCCAGCAGCGCTGTGACAGGTCCCCACTACGAGCAGTACTTC; CDR3 protein: CASSAVTGPHYEQYF
clone size: -; J gene: TRBJ2-7; V gene: TRBV13; CDR3 length: 12; D gene: -; CDR3 DNA: TGTGCCAGCAGCAGCGGTGCCTACGAGCAGTACTTC; CDR3 protein: CASSSGAYEQYF
clone size: -; J gene: TRBJ2-2; V gene: TRBV28; CDR3 length: 15; D gene: TRBD2; CDR3 DNA: TGTGCCAGCAGTTTTGCGGGAGGGGGCACCGGGGAGCTGTTTTTT; CDR3 protein: CASSFAGGGTGELFF
clone size: once; J gene: TRBJ1-1; V gene: TRBV27; CDR3 length: 13; D gene: -; CDR3 DNA: TGTGCCAGCAGTTTAATTGCCAACACTGAAGCTTTCTTT; CDR3 protein: CASSLIANTEAFF
clone size: -; J gene: TRBJ2-7; V gene: TRBV25-1; CDR3 length: 14; D gene: -; CDR3 DNA: TGTGCCAGCAGTCGCCTAGCGCGCTCCTACGAGCAGTACTTC; CDR3 protein: CASSRLARSYEQYF
clone size: -; J gene: TRBJ2-1; V gene: TRBV2; CDR3 length: 12; D gene: -; CDR3 DNA: TGTGCCAGCAGCGACTGGAGGGATGAGCAGTTCTTC; CDR3 protein: CASSDWRDEQFF
clone size: -; J gene: TRBJ2-1; V gene: TRBV2; CDR3 length: 16; D gene: TRBD2; CDR3 DNA: TGTGCCAGCTTCGGACTAGCGGAGAGCTCCTACAATGAGCAGTTCTTC; CDR3 protein: CASFGLAESSYNEQFF
clone size: -; J gene: TRBJ2-5; V gene: TRBV18; CDR3 length: 16; D gene: -; CDR3 DNA: TGTGCCAGCTCACCGTCGTCAGGGGCGGGTAAAGAGACCCAGTACTTC; CDR3 protein: CASSPSSGAGKETQYF
clone size: -; J gene: TRBJ2-1; V gene: TRBV15; CDR3 length: 14; D gene: -; CDR3 DNA: TGTGCCACCAGCATAGCGAGCTCCTACAATGAGCAGTTCTTC; CDR3 protein: CATSIASSYNEQFF
clone size: -; J gene: TRBJ1-1; V gene: TRBV20-1; CDR3 length: 11; D gene: -; CDR3 DNA: TGCAGTGCTAGGGTTAACACTGAAGCTTTCTTT; CDR3 protein: CSARVNTEAFF
clone size: -; J gene: TRBJ1-4; V gene: TRBV28; CDR3 length: 15; D gene: TRBD1; CDR3 DNA: TGTGCCAGCAGTTTCTGGGACAGTTCTAATGAAAAACTGTTTTTT; CDR3 protein: CASSFWDSSNEKLFF
clone size: -; J gene: TRBJ2-7; V gene: TRBV7-6; CDR3 length: 16; D gene: -; CDR3 DNA: TGTGCCAGCAGGCCCCGGAGCGGGCCTAGAGCGTACGAGCAGTACTTC; CDR3 protein: CASRPRSGPRAYEQYF
clone size: -; J gene: TRBJ1-2; V gene: TRBV2; CDR3 length: 15; D gene: -; CDR3 DNA: TGTGCCACTGAAAGGGGGGCGGAAGGTGGTTTGGGCTACACCTTC; CDR3 protein: CATERGAEGGLGYTF
clone size: -; J gene: TRBJ1-5; V gene: TRBV7-9; CDR3 length: 13; D gene: TRBD1; CDR3 DNA: TGTGCCAGCAGCGGACAGGGAACTCAGCCCCAGCATTTT; CDR3 protein: CASSGQGTQPQHF
clone size: -; J gene: TRBJ2-5; V gene: TRBV25-1; CDR3 length: 14; D gene: TRBD1; CDR3 DNA: TGTGCCAGCAACGGACAGGGGGCTTATGAGACCCAGTACTTC; CDR3 protein: CASNGQGAYETQYF
clone size: -; J gene: TRBJ2-7; V gene: TRBV5-4; CDR3 length: 15; D gene: TRBD2; CDR3 DNA: TGTGCCAGCAGCTTGGCCGAGACTAGCGGCTACGAGCAGTACTTC; CDR3 protein: CASSLAETSGYEQYF
clone size: -; J gene: TRBJ1-1; V gene: TRBV6-5; CDR3 length: 13; D gene: -; CDR3 DNA: TGTGCCAGCATAATGGCCATGAACACTGAAGCTTTCTTT; CDR3 protein: CASIMAMNTEAFF
clone size: -; J gene: TRBJ1-2; V gene: TRBV9; CDR3 length: 14; D gene: TRBD1; CDR3 DNA: TGTGCCAGCAGCCACCGGGACAGGGTTGATAGCTACACCTTC; CDR3 protein: CASSHRDRVDSYTF
clone size: -; J gene: TRBJ2-7; V gene: TRBV21-1; CDR3 length: 16; D gene: -; CDR3 DNA: TGTGCCAGCAGCCCGCGGGGGGGACTTTATGGGTACGAGCAGTACTTC; CDR3 protein: CASSPRGGLYGYEQYF
clone size: -; J gene: TRBJ2-3; V gene: TRBV7-2; CDR3 length: 15; D gene: TRBD2; CDR3 DNA: TGTGCCAGCAGCTTGGGGCGGGGGGGCACAGATACGCAGTATTTT; CDR3 protein: CASSLGRGGTDTQYF